The clone carrying this T cell receptor (beta chain) was counted only a few times. Its antigen is not known. All donors participated as healthy donors of bone marrow. CDR3 length equals 11 residues. V lost 6 bases and J 3 bases, leaving 5 bases between the germline ends. Germline values: CDR1 SGHNT, CDR2 YYREEE (reference sequence). This specimen belongs to a study of cytomegalovirus exposure and HLA in healthy donors. Researchers ran the PCR with 60 Vbeta and 13 Jbeta primers. The assay was immunoSEQ multiplex PCR, and TCRdb's table has in-frame clones only and misses some. The top ten hold about 5.3% of the sample, which has 90,000 to 140,000 clones, around 78% seen once. The study's findings and limits: Usually a TCR sequence was rare, but some public TCRs were found in many donors. Some highly shared sequence variants likely arose as a pipeline artifact. Evidence from a later analysis indicated that most CMV-associated TCR beta chains looked HLA-restricted.

This receptor was obtained from a male donor in good health and CMV-seronegative. The specimen sequenced was PBMCs. The chain couples TRBV5-4 to TRBJ2-3; D is perhaps TRBD2 (5 bases). The CDR3 here is CASIATDTQYF. CDR3 DNA: TGTGCCAGCATAGCGACAGATACGCAGTATTTT.